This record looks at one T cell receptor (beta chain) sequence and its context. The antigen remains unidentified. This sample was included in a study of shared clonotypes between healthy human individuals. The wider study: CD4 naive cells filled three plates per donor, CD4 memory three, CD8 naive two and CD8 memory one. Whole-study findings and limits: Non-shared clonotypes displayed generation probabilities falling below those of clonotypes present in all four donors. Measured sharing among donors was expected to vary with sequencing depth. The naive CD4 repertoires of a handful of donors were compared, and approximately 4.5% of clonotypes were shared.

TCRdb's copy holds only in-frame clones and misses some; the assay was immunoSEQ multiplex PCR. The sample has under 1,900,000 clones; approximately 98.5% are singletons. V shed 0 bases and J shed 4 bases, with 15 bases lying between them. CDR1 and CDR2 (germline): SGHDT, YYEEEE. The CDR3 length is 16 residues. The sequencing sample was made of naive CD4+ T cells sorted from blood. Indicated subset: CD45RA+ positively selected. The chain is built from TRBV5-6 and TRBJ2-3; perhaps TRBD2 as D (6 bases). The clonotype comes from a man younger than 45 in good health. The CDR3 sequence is CASSLGARGKADTQYF. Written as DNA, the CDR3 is TGTGCCAGCAGCTTGGGGGCCCGGGGGAAGGCAGATACGCAGTATTTT.